Below are 5 T cell receptor beta chains sequenced from a single sample in a study of cytomegalovirus exposure and HLA in healthy donors. This PCR relied on a set of 60 Vbeta primers and 13 Jbeta primers. TCRdb keeps only in-frame clones here, not all; method: immunoSEQ multiplex PCR. The sample yields some 180,000 clones, about three quarters seen once. Sequencing was carried out using PBMCs. Source of these receptors: a woman aged 60-70 years in good health and CMV-seropositive.

DNA for the CDR3: TGTGCCAGCAGCCGGGACTCACTTATGAACACTGAAGCTTTCTTT. Translating gives CASSRDSLMNTEAFF. The chain links TRBV6-1 to TRBJ1-1; the D gene is possibly TRBD1 (5 bases). Per germline, CDR1 MNHNS and CDR2 SASEGT. CDR3 length equals 15 residues. V was clipped by 6 bases and J by 0 bases, with 14 bases between them.

The genes are TRBV5-1 and TRBJ2-7, with 7 nucleotides matching TRBD1. The CDR3 is 15 residues long. Per the germline V gene, CDR1 is SGHRS and CDR2 is YFSETQ. The V gene end was trimmed by 4 bases and the J gene end by 0 bases; junction bases not matched to a gene: 7. CDR3 sequence reads: CASSEGAASSYEQYF. CDR3 DNA sequence: TGCGCCAGCAGCGAGGGGGCGGCCAGCTCCTACGAGCAGTACTTC.

This chain joins TRBV9 and TRBJ2-7; 9 bases are a match to TRBD1. The CDR3 contains 15 residues. The germline V gene encodes CDR1 SGDLS and CDR2 YYNGEE. J gave up 4 bases and V 0 bases, and 5 bases lay outside the gene matches. This chain's CDR3 is CASSVDLGQGYEQYF. The CDR3 DNA reads as TGTGCCAGCAGCGTAGATCTAGGACAGGGGTACGAGCAGTACTTC.

J is TRBJ2-3 and V is TRBV19, with D unclear. V was clipped by 2 bases and J by 0 bases, with 6 bases between them. The CDR3 spans 14 residues. Germline CDR1 is LNHDA and CDR2 is SQIVND (reference sequence). CDR3 sequence: CASSITASTDTQYF. The CDR3, as DNA: TGTGCCAGTAGTATAACTGCCAGCACAGATACGCAGTATTTT.

The chain joins TRBV28 to TRBJ2-7, with D possibly TRBD2 on 5 matching bases. Trimming shortened V by 1 base and J by 6 bases, and 16 bases separated the two germline ends. The germline gives CDR1 MDHEN, CDR2 SYDVKM. The CDR3 covers 15 residues. CDR3 DNA: TGTGCCAGCAGTTTATTAACGCGGGCCGCTGGCGAGCAGTACTTC. It yields the protein CASSLLTRAAGEQYF.